This TCR beta chain derives from a study of blood T cell repertoires in COVID-19. V lost 0 bases and J lost 0; bases outside the gene matches: 6. CDR3 length: 18 amino acids. In germline, CDR1 is SGHRS, CDR2 YFSETQ. The table lists this clone with a count of one. Clones were sequenced by immunoSEQ multiplex PCR, and TCRdb holds only the in-frame ones, with some missing. The sample lists approximately 250,000 clones; 65% to 90% were seen once. The V call is TRBV5-1, the J call TRBJ2-5; 12 bases map to TRBD2. The sample taken for sequencing was PBMCs or T cells enriched from blood (not recorded which). This receptor was identified in a woman between 50 and 59 years old with acute COVID-19. In nucleotides, the CDR3 is TGCGCCAGCAGCTTGGAAAGACTAGCGGGGGTTAACCAAGAGACCCAGTACTTC. Translation: CASSLERLAGVNQETQYF.